These 24 T cell receptor beta chains share one sample of origin, sequenced in a study of glioma-infiltrating T cells after dendritic cell vaccination. The repertoire was sequenced with immunoSEQ multiplex PCR; TCRdb's copy has only in-frame clones and lacks some. In the table there are 50,000 to 65,000 clones, approximately 87% of which are singletons. Indicated time point: after dendritic cell vaccination, including at tumor progression/relapse. Source: blood, taken after dendritic cell vaccination. The receptor source for this set is a human donor with glioblastoma.

This clone was seen more than once but under ten times. The genes are TRBV21-1 and TRBJ1-3. TRBV21-1 is given as a pseudogene. The length of the CDR3 is 17 residues. The CDR3 reads CASSKVGGDSSGNTIYF. DNA for the CDR3: TGTGCCAGCAGCAAAGTGGGGGGTGATAGCTCTGGAAACACCATATATTTT.

V is TRBV19 and J is TRBJ1-5; TRBD1 agrees at 8 bases. The germline gives CDR1 LNHDA, CDR2 SQIVND (reference sequence). The CDR3 length is 13 residues. V lost 7 bases and J lost 7; bases outside the gene matches: 6. CDR3 DNA sequence: TGTGCCAGTAAGGACAGGGTAGGCCAGCCCCAGCATTTT. This sequence encodes CASKDRVGQPQHF.

The rearrangement joins TRBV2 to TRBJ2-2, with TRBD2 matching 8 bases. The ends lost 8 bases at V and 4 bases at J; junction bases unmatched: 9. CDR3 size: 15 residues. CDR1 SNHLY and CDR2 FYNNEI come from the germline V gene. The CDR3 sequence is CASSRAGGSTGELFF. DNA for the CDR3: TGTGCCAGCTCTAGGGCGGGGGGAAGCACCGGGGAGCTGTTTTTT.

This sequence joins TRBV6-1 and TRBJ2-7; no clear D. The germline V and J ends were trimmed by 3 bases and 0 bases, with 9 bases remaining between them. Germline loops: CDR1 MNHNS, CDR2 SASEGT. This CDR3 has 14 residues. The CDR3 sequence is CASSDRLSSYEQYF. The CDR3 coding sequence is TGTGCCAGCAGTGACAGGCTGAGCTCCTACGAGCAGTACTTC.

The chain combines TRBV2 with TRBJ1-5; 9 bases map to TRBD1. Germline CDR1 and CDR2: SNHLY and FYNNEI. This CDR3 has 15 residues. Trimming at V came to 1 base and at J to 4 bases, leaving 2 bases not matched to a gene. CDR3: CASSEGTGANQPQHF. Here the CDR3 DNA reads TGTGCCAGCAGTGAAGGGACAGGGGCAAATCAGCCCCAGCATTTT. Full variable domain (missing parts from reference TRBV2 and TRBJ1-5): EPEVTQTPSHQVTQMGQEVILRCVPISNHLYFYWYRQILGQKVEFLVSFYNNEISEKSEIFDDQFSVERPDGSNFTLKIRSTKLEDSAMYFCASSEGTGANQPQHFGDGTRLSIL.

The J gene is TRBJ1-2, the V gene TRBV5-6; D might be TRBD1 (6 bases). Per germline, CDR1 SGHDT and CDR2 YYEEEE. The CDR3 contains 15 residues. Trimming stripped 4 bases from V and 2 bases from J, with 15 bases between. The CDR3 sequence is CASSRGQGRNYGYTF. In nucleotides, the CDR3 is TGTGCCAGCAGCCGAGGGCAGGGGCGGAACTATGGCTACACCTTC.

J is TRBJ2-5 and V is TRBV13; 7 bases are shared with TRBD1. The CDR3 runs to 15 residues. CDR1 PRHDT and CDR2 FYEKMQ come from the germline V gene (reference sequence). Trimming cost V 5 bases and J 4 bases; bases outside gene matches: 10. The CDR3 here is CASSQGTVGRETQYF. The CDR3 nucleotides are TGTGCCAGCAGCCAAGGGACAGTCGGTCGAGAGACCCAGTACTTC.

The chain combines TRBV5-4 with TRBJ1-2, with TRBD1 identical over 11 bases. CDR3 size: 14 residues. V lost 6 bases to trimming and J lost 3 bases; unmatched junction nucleotides: 4. Germline V gene sequence: CDR1 SGHNT, CDR2 YYREEE (reference sequence). Written as DNA, the CDR3 is TGTGCCAGCACCTGGACAGGGGGCGACTATGGCTACACCTTC. Protein: CASTWTGGDYGYTF.

This clone was picked up one time. The chain couples TRBV5-4 to TRBJ2-2, with D perhaps matching TRBD1 (6 bases). V lost 0 bases and J lost 4, with 13 bases in between. Looked up from germline, CDR1 is SGHNT and CDR2 is YYREEE (reference sequence). The CDR3 is 16 amino acids. CDR3: CASSLALLGGTGELFF. The CDR3 DNA reads as TGTGCCAGCAGCTTGGCCCTACTAGGGGGCACCGGGGAGCTGTTTTTT.

The genes are TRBV4-2 and TRBJ1-2, with a possible D match to TRBD1 (5 bases). This CDR3 comprises 15 residues. Germline V gives CDR1 LGHNA, CDR2 YNFKEQ. The ends were cut back, 0 bases at V and 4 bases at J, with 12 bases in the middle. In nucleotides, the CDR3 is TGTGCCAGCAGCCAAGATCAGACAGACACCTATGGCTACACCTTC. Protein sequence: CASSQDQTDTYGYTF.

This clone was observed a few times. This chain connects TRBV10-3 to TRBJ2-7; 10 bases fit TRBD1. Trimming removed 2 bases from V and 2 bases from J; junction bases left unmatched: 3. CDR1 and CDR2 (germline): ENHRY, SYGVKD. The CDR3 runs 15 residues. The CDR3 DNA is TGTGCCATCAGTGAGCCCGGGACAGGGGCCTACGAGCAGTACTTC. This codes for CAISEPGTGAYEQYF.

V usage is TRBV25-1 and J usage is TRBJ1-1; 8 bases line up with TRBD1. In germline, CDR1 is MGHDK, CDR2 SYGVNS. V dropped 4 bases and J dropped 7; count of bases not matched to a gene: 11. CDR3 length: 15 residues. The CDR3, as DNA: TGTGCCAGCAGTGGAGGACAGGGAATGATCGGTGAAGCTTTCTTT. This codes for CASSGGQGMIGEAFF.

The rearrangement joins TRBV15 to TRBJ1-2, with D tentatively TRBD1 (6 bases). The CDR3 is made up of 15 amino acids. Deletions cut 0 bases from V and 6 bases from J, with 14 bases between. Germline lookup yields CDR1 LNHNV and CDR2 YYDKDF (reference sequence). The CDR3 sequence is CATSREGAPGDGYTF. As DNA, the CDR3 is TGTGCCACCAGCAGAGAGGGGGCGCCGGGTGATGGCTACACCTTC.

This chain uses TRBV7-2 with TRBJ2-7; tentative D call: TRBD1 (6 bases). This CDR3 has 17 residues. Germline values: CDR1 SGHTA, CDR2 FQGNSA. V was clipped by 0 bases and J by 2 bases, with 17 bases between them. The CDR3 coding sequence is TGTGCCAGCAGCTTAGCCCCCGTGGGGGCCACCCCCTACGAGCAGTACTTC. Translation gives CASSLAPVGATPYEQYF.

The chain is built from TRBV7-9 and TRBJ1-1, with 7 bases that match TRBD1. V shed 4 bases and J 5 bases; nucleotides not matched to a gene: 7. The CDR3 is 14 amino acids. In germline, CDR1 is SEHNR, CDR2 FQNEAQ (reference sequence). CDR3 loop: CASSYTGVQTEAFF. CDR3 coding DNA: TGTGCCAGCAGCTATACAGGGGTGCAAACTGAAGCTTTCTTT.

The count of this clone is one. The rearrangement uses TRBV7-2 and TRBJ1-6, with TRBD1 matching 7 bases. Germline V CDR1 and CDR2: SGHTA, FQGNSA. The CDR3 totals 14 residues. The ends lost 5 bases at V and 10 bases at J; junction bases unmatched: 8. Here the CDR3 reads CASSGHRGLSPLHF. The CDR3 coding sequence is TGTGCCAGCAGCGGACACAGGGGCCTGTCACCCCTCCACTTT. Together with reference TRBV7-2 and TRBJ1-6, the CDR3 gives the full variable domain: GAGVSQSPSNKVTEKGKDVELRCDPISGHTALYWYRQSLGQGLEFLIYFQGNSAPDKSGLPSDRFSAERTGGSVSTLTIQRTQQEDSAVYLCASSGHRGLSPLHFGNGTRLTVT.

This chain uses TRBV5-6 with TRBJ2-7; D is perhaps TRBD1 (7 bases). The CDR3 runs to 15 residues. Trimming took 4 bases from V and 0 from J, leaving 14 bases between them. Germline V lookup: CDR1 SGHDT, CDR2 YYEEEE. Written as DNA, the CDR3 is TGTGCCAGCAGCAGGGGGGACAGATACTCCTACGAGCAGTACTTC. This codes for CASSRGDRYSYEQYF. The full variable domain, with the rest looked up from reference TRBV5-6 and TRBJ2-7, is DAGVTQSPTHLIKTRGQQVTLRCSPKSGHDTVSWYQQALGQGPQFIFQYYEEEERQRGNFPDRFSGHQFPNYSSELNVNALLLGDSALYLCASSRGDRYSYEQYFGPGTRLTVT.

J is TRBJ2-5 and V is TRBV11-1, with TRBD2 matching over 7 bases. Per the germline V gene, CDR1 is SGHAT and CDR2 is FQDESV (reference sequence). The junction had 8 bases not matched to a gene; V was cut back by 5 bases and J by 2 bases. The CDR3 loop spans 15 amino acids. The CDR3, as DNA: TGTGCCAGCAGCCCCGGGAGGCGGGGGCAAGAGACCCAGTACTTC. This translates into CASSPGRRGQETQYF. The complete variable domain, with remaining parts taken from reference TRBV11-1 and TRBJ2-5, reads EAEVAQSPRYKITEKSQAVAFWCDPISGHATLYWYRQILGQGPELLVQFQDESVVDDSQLPKDRFSAERLKGVDSTLKIQPAELGDSAMYLCASSPGRRGQETQYFGPGTRLLVL.

The chain couples TRBV13 to TRBJ2-2, with D unresolved. Germline values: CDR1 PRHDT, CDR2 FYEKMQ (reference sequence). Trimming stripped 2 bases from V and 7 bases from J, with 5 bases between. This CDR3 has 12 amino acids. The CDR3 sequence is CASSLSLGELFF. Written as DNA, the CDR3 is TGTGCCAGCAGCTTAAGCCTCGGGGAGCTGTTTTTT. Full variable domain (outside the CDR3, taken from reference TRBV13 and TRBJ2-2): AAGVIQSPRHLIKEKRETATLKCYPIPRHDTVYWYQQGPGQDPQFLISFYEKMQSDKGSIPDRFSAQQFSDYHSELNMSSLELGDSALYFCASSLSLGELFFGEGSRLTVL.

The chain employs TRBV5-1 and TRBJ2-7; 8 positions agree with TRBD1. From germline, CDR1 is SGHRS and CDR2 YFSETQ. The CDR3 contains 15 residues. J lost 2 bases, V lost 0 bases, and 4 bases had no gene match. The CDR3 sequence is CASSLGMDRAYEQYF. The CDR3 region has the DNA TGCGCCAGCAGCTTGGGAATGGACAGGGCCTACGAGCAGTACTTC.

This sequence joins TRBV5-5 and TRBJ1-5, with TRBD1 matching 7 bases. This CDR3 spans 14 amino acids. The ends lost 4 bases at V and 7 bases at J; junction bases unmatched: 8. Germline lookup yields CDR1 SGHKS and CDR2 YYEKEE (reference sequence). CDR3 region: CASSQTGVRQPQHF. The CDR3 bases are TGTGCCAGCAGCCAAACAGGGGTTCGGCAGCCCCAGCATTTT.

The chain has TRBV15 and TRBJ2-7; no clear D. V was clipped by 0 bases and J by 1 base, with 7 bases between them. CDR1 is LNHNV and CDR2 is YYDKDF in the germline V gene (reference sequence). This CDR3 has 14 residues. In DNA form, the CDR3 reads TGTGCCACCAGCAGAGACCCAGGATCCTACGAGCAGTACTTC. This gives the protein CATSRDPGSYEQYF.

The V call is TRBV4-1, the J call TRBJ2-2; no definite D call. The germline V gene encodes CDR1 MGHRA and CDR2 YSYEKL. The V gene lost 2 bases and the J gene lost 2 bases, with 15 bases spanning the gap. The CDR3 is 17 amino acids. The CDR3 DNA sequence: TGCGCCAGCAGCCAACTTGGTCAGTGGGCCAACACCGGGGAGCTGTTTTTT. This codes for CASSQLGQWANTGELFF.

The chain has TRBV19 and TRBJ2-1; D might be TRBD2 (5 bases). Trimming cost V 2 bases and J 10 bases, with 9 bases left between them. This CDR3 region has 12 residues. Germline CDR1 LNHDA, CDR2 SQIVND (reference sequence). In DNA, the CDR3 is TGTGCCAGTAGTATAATGGGAGACGAGCAGTTCTTC. Translating gives CASSIMGDEQFF.